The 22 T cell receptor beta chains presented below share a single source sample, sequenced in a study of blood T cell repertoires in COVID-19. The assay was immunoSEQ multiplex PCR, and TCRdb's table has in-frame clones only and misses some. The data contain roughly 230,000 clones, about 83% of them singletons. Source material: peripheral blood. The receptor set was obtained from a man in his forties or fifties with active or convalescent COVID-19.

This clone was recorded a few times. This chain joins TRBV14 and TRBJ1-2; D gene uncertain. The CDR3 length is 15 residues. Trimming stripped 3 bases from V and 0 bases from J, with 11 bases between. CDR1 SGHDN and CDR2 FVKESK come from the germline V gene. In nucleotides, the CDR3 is TGTGCCAGCAGCCAGGCCCAAACAGCTAACTATGGCTACACCTTC. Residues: CASSQAQTANYGYTF.

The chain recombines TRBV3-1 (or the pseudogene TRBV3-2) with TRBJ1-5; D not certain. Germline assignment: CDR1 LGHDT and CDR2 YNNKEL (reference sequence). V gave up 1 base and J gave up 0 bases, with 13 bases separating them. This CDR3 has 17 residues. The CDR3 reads CASSQASGSYSNQPQHF. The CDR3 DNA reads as TGTGCCAGCAGCCAAGCGTCGGGAAGCTATAGCAATCAGCCCCAGCATTTT.

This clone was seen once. The CDR3 spells CASSLRAGAAANEKLFF. In nucleotides, the CDR3 is TGTGCCAGCAGCTTACGGGCAGGGGCCGCAGCTAATGAAAAACTGTTTTTT. The chain combines TRBV11-2 with TRBJ1-4, with a weak D call TRBD1 (6 bases). V shed 2 bases and J shed 3 bases, with 16 bases lying between them. CDR3 length equals 17 residues. Germline V gives CDR1 SGHAT, CDR2 FQNNGV.

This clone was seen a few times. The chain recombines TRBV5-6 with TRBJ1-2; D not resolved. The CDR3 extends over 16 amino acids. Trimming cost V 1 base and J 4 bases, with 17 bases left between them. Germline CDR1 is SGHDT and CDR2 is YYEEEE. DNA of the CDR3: TGTGCCAGCAGCTTGCAGGCAGGTCCCGCTTCCTATGGCTACACCTTC. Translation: CASSLQAGPASYGYTF.

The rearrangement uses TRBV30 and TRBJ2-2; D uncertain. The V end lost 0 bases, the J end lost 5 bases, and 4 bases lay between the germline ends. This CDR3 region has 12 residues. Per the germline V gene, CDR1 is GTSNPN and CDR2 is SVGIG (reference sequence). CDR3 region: CAWSVLTGELFF. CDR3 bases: TGTGCCTGGAGTGTACTTACCGGGGAGCTGTTTTTT.

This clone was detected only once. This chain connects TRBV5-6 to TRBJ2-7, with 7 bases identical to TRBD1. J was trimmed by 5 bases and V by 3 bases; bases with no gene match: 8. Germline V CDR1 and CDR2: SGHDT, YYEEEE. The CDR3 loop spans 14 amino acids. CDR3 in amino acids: CASSYDRDGHEQYF. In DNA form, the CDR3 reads TGTGCCAGCAGCTACGACAGGGATGGCCACGAGCAGTACTTC.

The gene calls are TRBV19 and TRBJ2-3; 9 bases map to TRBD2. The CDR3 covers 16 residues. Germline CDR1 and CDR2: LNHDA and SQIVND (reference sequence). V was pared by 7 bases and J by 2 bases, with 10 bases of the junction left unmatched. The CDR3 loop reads CASKVRLAGFTDTQYF. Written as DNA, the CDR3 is TGTGCCAGTAAGGTCCGGCTAGCGGGATTCACAGATACGCAGTATTTT.

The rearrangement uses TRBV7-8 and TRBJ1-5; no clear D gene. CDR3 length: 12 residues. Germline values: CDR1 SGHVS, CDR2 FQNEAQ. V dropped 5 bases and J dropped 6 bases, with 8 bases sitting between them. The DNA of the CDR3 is TGTGCCAGCAGCCTTAGGAGTCAGCCCCAGCATTTT. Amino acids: CASSLRSQPQHF.

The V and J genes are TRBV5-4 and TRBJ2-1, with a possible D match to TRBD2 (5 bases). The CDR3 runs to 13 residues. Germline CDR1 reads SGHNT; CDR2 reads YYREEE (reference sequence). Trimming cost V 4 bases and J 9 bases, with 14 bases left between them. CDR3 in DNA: TGTGCCAGCAGCGCCGATAGCGTTGGTGAGCAGTTCTTC. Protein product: CASSADSVGEQFF.

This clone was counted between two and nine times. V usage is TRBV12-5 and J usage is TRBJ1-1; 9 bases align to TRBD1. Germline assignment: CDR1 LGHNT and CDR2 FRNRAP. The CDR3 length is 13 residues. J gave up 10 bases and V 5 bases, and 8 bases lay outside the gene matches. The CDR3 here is CASGTGQGTVAFF. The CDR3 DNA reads TGTGCTAGTGGTACCGGACAGGGGACGGTAGCTTTCTTT.

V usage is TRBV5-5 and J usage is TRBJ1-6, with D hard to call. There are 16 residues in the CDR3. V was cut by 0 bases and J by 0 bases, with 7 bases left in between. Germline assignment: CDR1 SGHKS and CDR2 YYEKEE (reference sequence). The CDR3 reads CASSLAGGSYNSPLHF. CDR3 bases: TGTGCCAGCAGCTTGGCCGGAGGCTCCTATAATTCACCCCTCCACTTT.

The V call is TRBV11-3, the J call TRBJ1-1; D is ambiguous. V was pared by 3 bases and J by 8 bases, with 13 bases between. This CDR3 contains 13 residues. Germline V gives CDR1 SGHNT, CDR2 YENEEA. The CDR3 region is CASSFGGSKEAFF. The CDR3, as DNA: TGTGCCAGCAGCTTCGGCGGTTCTAAGGAAGCTTTCTTT. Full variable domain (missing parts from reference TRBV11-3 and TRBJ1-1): EAGVVQSPRYKIIEKKQPVAFWCNPISGHNTLYWYLQNLGQGPELLIRYENEEAVDDSQLPKDRFSAERLKGVDSTLKIQPAELGDSAVYLCASSFGGSKEAFFGQGTRLTVV.

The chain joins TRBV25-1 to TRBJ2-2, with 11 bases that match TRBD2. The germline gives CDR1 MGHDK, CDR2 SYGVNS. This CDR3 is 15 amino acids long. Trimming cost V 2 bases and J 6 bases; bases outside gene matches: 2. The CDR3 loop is CASSEELAGAGELFF. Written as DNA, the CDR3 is TGTGCCAGCAGTGAAGAACTAGCGGGAGCCGGGGAGCTGTTTTTT.

The CDR3 loop is CSVDTLEGRRDGYTF. In nucleotides, the CDR3 is TGCAGCGTCGATACTCTGGAGGGGCGCCGAGATGGCTACACCTTC. This chain links TRBV29-1 with TRBJ1-2, with D tentatively TRBD1 (5 bases). Germline loops: CDR1 SQVTM, CDR2 ANQGSEA. The ends were cut back, 6 bases at V and 6 bases at J, with 23 bases in the middle. The CDR3 totals 15 residues.

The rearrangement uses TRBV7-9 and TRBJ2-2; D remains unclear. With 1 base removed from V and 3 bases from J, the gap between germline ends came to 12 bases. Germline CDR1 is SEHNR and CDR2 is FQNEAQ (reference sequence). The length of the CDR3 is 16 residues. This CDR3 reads CASSLVEGVHTGELFF. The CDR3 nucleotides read TGTGCCAGCAGCTTAGTCGAAGGAGTTCACACCGGGGAGCTGTTTTTT.

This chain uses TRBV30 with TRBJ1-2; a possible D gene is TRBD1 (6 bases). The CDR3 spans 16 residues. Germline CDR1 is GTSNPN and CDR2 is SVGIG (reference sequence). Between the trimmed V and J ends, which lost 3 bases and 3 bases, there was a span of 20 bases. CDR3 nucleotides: TGTGCCTGGAGAACTAGGCGGGGGCGCCCCGACTATGGCTACACCTTC. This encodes CAWRTRRGRPDYGYTF.

Here the CDR3 DNA reads TGTGCCAGCAGCCAAGTCTTGACAGATACGCAGTATTTT. Its translation: CASSQVLTDTQYF. V is TRBV3-1 (or the pseudogene TRBV3-2) and J is TRBJ2-3; D not certain. This CDR3 spans 13 amino acids. Germline assignment: CDR1 LGHDT and CDR2 YNNKEL (reference sequence). The V and J ends lost 1 base and 3 bases respectively, with 5 bases between them.

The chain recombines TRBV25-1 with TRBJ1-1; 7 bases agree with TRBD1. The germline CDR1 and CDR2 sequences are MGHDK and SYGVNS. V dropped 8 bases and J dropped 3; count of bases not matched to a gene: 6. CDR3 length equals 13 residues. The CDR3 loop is CASSDRVDTEAFF. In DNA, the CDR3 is TGTGCCAGCTCCGACAGGGTAGACACTGAAGCTTTCTTT.

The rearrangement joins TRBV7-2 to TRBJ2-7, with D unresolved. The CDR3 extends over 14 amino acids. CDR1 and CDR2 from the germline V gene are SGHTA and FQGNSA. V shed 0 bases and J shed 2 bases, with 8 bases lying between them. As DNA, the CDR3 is TGTGCCAGCAGCTTAGCGTACGGTGCCTACGAGCAGTACTTC. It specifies CASSLAYGAYEQYF. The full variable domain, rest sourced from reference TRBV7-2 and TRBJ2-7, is GAGVSQSPSNKVTEKGKDVELRCDPISGHTALYWYRQSLGQGLEFLIYFQGNSAPDKSGLPSDRFSAERTGGSVSTLTIQRTQQEDSAVYLCASSLAYGAYEQYFGPGTRLTVT.

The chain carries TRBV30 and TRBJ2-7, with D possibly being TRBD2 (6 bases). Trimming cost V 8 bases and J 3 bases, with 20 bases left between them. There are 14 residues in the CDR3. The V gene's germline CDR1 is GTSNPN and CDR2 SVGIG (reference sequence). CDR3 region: CATSNRDFGYEQYF. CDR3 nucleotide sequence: TGTGCCACTTCCAACCGGGACTTTGGCTACGAGCAGTACTTC. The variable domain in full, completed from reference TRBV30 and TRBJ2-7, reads SQTIHQWPATLVQPVGSPLSLECTVEGTSNPNLYWYRQAAGRGLQLLFYSVGIGQISSEVPQNLSASRPQDRQFILSSKKLLLSDSGFYLCATSNRDFGYEQYFGPGTRLTVT.

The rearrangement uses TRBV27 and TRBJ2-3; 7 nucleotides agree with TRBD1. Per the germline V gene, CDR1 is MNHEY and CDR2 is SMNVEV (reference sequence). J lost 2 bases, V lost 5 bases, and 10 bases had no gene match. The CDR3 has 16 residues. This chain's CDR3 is CASSLRDSRDTDTQYF. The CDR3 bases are TGTGCCAGCAGTCTCAGGGACAGCCGAGACACAGATACGCAGTATTTT.

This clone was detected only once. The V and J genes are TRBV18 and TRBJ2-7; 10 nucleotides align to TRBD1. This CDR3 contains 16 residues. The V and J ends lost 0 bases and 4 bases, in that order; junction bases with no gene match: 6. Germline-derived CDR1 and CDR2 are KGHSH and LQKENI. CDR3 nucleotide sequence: TGTGCCAGCTCACCACCGGGGACAGGGGCGTCTTACGAGCAGTACTTC. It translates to CASSPPGTGASYEQYF. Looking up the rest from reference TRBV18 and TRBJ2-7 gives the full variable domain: NAGVMQNPRHLVRRRGQEARLRCSPMKGHSHVYWYRQLPEEGLKFMVYLQKENIIDESGMPKERFSAEFPKEGPSILRIQQVVRGDSAAYFCASSPPGTGASYEQYFGPGTRLTVT.